These T cell receptor beta chains were read from a single sample in a study of cytomegalovirus exposure and HLA in healthy donors. Assay used: immunoSEQ multiplex PCR; TCRdb lists only in-frame clones, some missing. Of 160,000 or so clones in the sample, approximately 79% were seen once. Specimen: PBMCs. These receptor sequences come from a man aged 35 to 55 in good health and CMV-seronegative. Both conserved end residues are part of each CDR3. The order of the fields is J gene, V gene, CDR3 length, D gene, clone size, CDR3 protein, CDR3 DNA. The D gene is left open where the match is weak. The size field is filled for only some rows; it gives once, few, many or a size class.

TRBJ2-7 | TRBV5-1 | 15 | . | few | CASSFVPARAVEQYF | TGCGCCAGCAGCTTTGTGCCGGCCAGGGCCGTCGAGCAGTACTTC
TRBJ1-2 | TRBV4-2 | 14 | . | . | CASSQDLEGYGYTF | TGTGCCAGCAGCCAAGATCTCGAGGGCTATGGCTACACCTTC
TRBJ2-6 | TRBV9 | 17 | . | . | CASSVDSYSSGANGLTF | TGTGCCAGCAGCGTGGACAGCTACTCTTCTGGGGCCAACGGCCTGACTTTC
TRBJ2-2 | TRBV6-4 | 14 | . | . | CASSPGTNTGELFF | TGTGCCAGCAGTCCAGGCACGAACACCGGGGAGCTGTTTTTT
TRBJ1-1 | TRBV7-2 | 12 | . | . | CASSSPSRRAFF | TGTGCCAGCAGCTCCCCCTCGAGGCGAGCTTTCTTT
TRBJ2-7 | TRBV11-2 | 15 | . | once | CASSPYSRTSDEQYF | TGTGCCAGCAGCCCTTATTCTAGGACTTCGGACGAGCAGTACTTC
TRBJ2-1 | TRBV7-2 | 15 | TRBD1 | . | CASSLEGQGYNEQFF | TGTGCCAGCAGCCTGGAGGGACAGGGCTACAATGAGCAGTTCTTC
TRBJ1-2 | TRBV19 | 11 | . | . | CASSLSGGYTF | TGTGCCAGTAGTCTATCGGGTGGCTACACCTTC
TRBJ2-1 | TRBV11-3 | 16 | . | . | CASSLEGARTYNEQFF | TGTGCCAGCAGCTTAGAGGGGGCGAGAACCTACAATGAGCAGTTCTTC
TRBJ2-4 | TRBV21-1 | 14 | . | . | CASSKRTGMDIQYF | TGTGCCAGCAGCAAAAGGACAGGGATGGACATTCAGTACTTC
TRBJ1-2 | TRBV6-5 | 13 | . | . | CASSRGSRDGYTF | TGTGCCAGCAGCCGAGGTAGTCGGGATGGCTACACCTTC
TRBJ2-3 | TRBV7-2 | 12 | . | . | CASGQASDTQYF | TGTGCCAGCGGGCAGGCCTCCGATACGCAGTATTTT
TRBJ2-5 | TRBV5-1 | 14 | TRBD2 | . | CASSRTSAQETQYF | TGCGCCAGCAGTCGGACTAGCGCCCAAGAGACCCAGTACTTC
TRBJ2-7 | TRBV5-4 | 12 | TRBD1 | . | CASSSTGSEQYF | TGTGCCAGCAGCTCGACAGGGTCCGAGCAGTACTTC
TRBJ2-2 | TRBV25-1 | 16 | TRBD1 | . | CASSGGQGANTGELFF | TGTGCCAGCAGTGGAGGACAGGGGGCCAACACCGGGGAGCTGTTTTTT
TRBJ2-2 | TRBV7-2 | 17 | TRBD1 | . | CASSSIQGAPYTGELFF | TGTGCCAGCAGCTCCATCCAGGGGGCGCCTTACACCGGGGAGCTGTTTTTT
TRBJ1-3 | TRBV5-4 | 14 | . | . | CASSFTGAGNTIYF | TGTGCCAGCAGCTTCACCGGGGCTGGAAACACCATATATTTT
TRBJ1-4 | TRBV11-2 | 13 | . | . | CASSLIRGEKLFF | TGTGCCAGCAGCTTAATCAGGGGCGAAAAACTGTTTTTT
TRBJ2-1 | TRBV4-1 | 16 | TRBD2 | . | CASSQVKLAGGVRQFF | TGCGCCAGCAGCCAAGTAAAACTAGCGGGAGGAGTGCGGCAGTTCTTC
TRBJ2-1 | TRBV18 | 14 | TRBD1 | . | CASSTDRVGNEQFF | TGTGCCAGCTCAACGGACAGGGTGGGCAATGAGCAGTTCTTC
TRBJ2-1 | TRBV25-1 | 11 | . | . | CASSIYNEQFF | TGTGCCAGCAGTATATACAATGAGCAGTTCTTC
TRBJ1-1 | TRBV18 | 17 | . | few | CASSPPGSGARITEAFF | TGTGCCAGCTCACCACCTGGGTCTGGGGCCCGGATCACTGAAGCTTTCTTT
TRBJ2-1 | TRBV5-1 | 15 | . | once | CASSLVRGSYNEQFF | TGCGCCAGCAGCTTGGTACGAGGGTCCTACAATGAGCAGTTCTTC
TRBJ1-2 | TRBV14 | 15 | . | . | CASSQGTGGRRVYTF | TGTGCCAGCAGCCAAGGGACGGGGGGGAGGAGAGTCTACACCTTC
TRBJ2-7 | TRBV28 | 19 | TRBD2 | . | CASSSPGTSGSIRGYEQYF | TGTGCCAGCAGTTCTCCCGGGACTAGCGGGAGTATCAGAGGCTACGAGCAGTACTTC
TRBJ1-5 | TRBV19 | 15 | TRBD1 | . | CASTPDRTPNQPQHF | TGTGCCAGTACCCCGGACAGGACTCCCAATCAGCCCCAGCATTTT
TRBJ2-2 | TRBV14 | 16 | TRBD1 | . | CASSQTGDRYTGELFF | TGTGCCAGCAGCCAGACGGGGGACAGGTACACCGGGGAGCTGTTTTTT
TRBJ2-3 | TRBV19 | 13 | TRBD1 | . | CAIQDRGADTQYF | TGTGCCATTCAGGACAGGGGTGCAGATACGCAGTATTTT
TRBJ2-5 | TRBV5-1 | 14 | TRBD1 | . | CASSLAGQGETQYF | TGCGCCAGCAGCTTGGCAGGACAGGGGGAGACCCAGTACTTC
TRBJ2-1 | TRBV6-5 | 15 | . | . | CASSYRRFSYNEQFF | TGTGCCAGCAGTTACAGGAGATTCTCCTACAATGAGCAGTTCTTC
TRBJ2-3 | TRBV19 | 14 | . | . | CASSRPGTTDTQYF | TGTGCCAGTAGTAGGCCGGGTACCACAGATACGCAGTATTTT
TRBJ2-1 | TRBV9 | 16 | TRBD2 | . | CASSVEGSGRANEQFF | TGTGCCAGCAGCGTAGAGGGTAGCGGGAGGGCCAATGAGCAGTTCTTC
TRBJ2-3 | TRBV7-8 | 15 | . | . | CATLPANLPTDTQYF | TGTGCCACACTACCCGCGAACCTCCCCACAGATACGCAGTATTTT
TRBJ1-1 | TRBV4-1 | 16 | TRBD1 | . | CASSQHPGGGNTEAFF | TGCGCCAGCAGCCAACACCCAGGGGGCGGGAACACTGAAGCTTTCTTT
TRBJ2-1 | TRBV7-9 | 15 | TRBD2 | . | CASSLGAGGRNEQFF | TGTGCCAGCAGCTTGGGGGCGGGAGGAAGGAATGAGCAGTTCTTC
TRBJ1-6 | TRBV6-5 | 14 | . | . | CASSYRAYNSPLHF | TGTGCCAGCAGTTACCGGGCCTATAATTCACCCCTCCACTTT
TRBJ2-1 | TRBV12-5 | 15 | . | . | CASGPYGRGYNEQFF | TGTGCTAGTGGTCCCTATGGGCGGGGATACAATGAGCAGTTCTTC
TRBJ2-7 | TRBV11-1 | 13 | . | . | CATRGKVSYEQYF | TGTGCCACTAGAGGGAAGGTATCCTACGAGCAGTACTTC
TRBJ2-7 | TRBV7-9 | 14 | . | . | CSSSPRWGEYEQYF | TGTTCCAGCAGCCCCCGCTGGGGGGAGTACGAGCAGTACTTC
TRBJ2-7 | TRBV28 | 14 | . | once | CASSGLGPNYEQYF | TGTGCTAGCAGTGGCCTAGGTCCCAACTACGAGCAGTACTTC
TRBJ2-6 | TRBV4-2 | 15 | . | few | CASSQSGAGANVLTF | TGTGCCAGCAGCCAATCGGGGGCTGGGGCCAACGTCCTGACTTTC
TRBJ2-5 | TRBV28 | 15 | . | . | CASRTLGEGQETQYF | TGTGCCAGCAGAACCCTCGGGGAAGGCCAAGAGACCCAGTACTTC
TRBJ1-3 | TRBV6-1 | 14 | . | . | CASIVYPSGNTIYF | TGTGCCAGCATAGTCTACCCCTCTGGAAACACCATATATTTT
TRBJ2-3 | TRBV4-1 | 15 | . | . | CASSLNNGETDTQYF | TGCGCCAGCAGCCTAAACAACGGGGAGACAGATACGCAGTATTTT
TRBJ2-5 | TRBV10-1 | 18 | TRBD2 | . | CANPKNRGLAGGKETQYF | TGCGCCAACCCAAAAAACAGGGGACTAGCGGGAGGGAAAGAGACCCAGTACTTC
TRBJ2-7 | TRBV28 | 12 | . | . | CASSSGFLEQYF | TGTGCCAGCAGTTCGGGATTCCTCGAGCAGTACTTC